The 20 T cell receptor beta chains below come from one sample, sequenced in a study of shared clonotypes between healthy human individuals. As defined, naive CD8 cells were CD45RO-negative and positively selected for CCR7, with terminally differentiated effector memory CD45RA+ cells excluded. Measured with immunoSEQ multiplex PCR; TCRdb has only the in-frame clones, and not every one. The sample shows about 2 million clones, approximately 95% of them seen only once. Material: naive CD8+ T cells sorted from blood. These TCRs come from a man in his late teens or twenties in good health.

The count of this clone is one. This chain connects TRBV9 to TRBJ2-3; D is unresolved. V was pared by 3 bases and J by 2 bases, with 19 bases between. The CDR3 totals 17 residues. CDR1 and CDR2 from the germline V gene are SGDLS and YYNGEE. The CDR3: CASSADFSGAFTDTQYF. The CDR3, as DNA: TGTGCCAGCAGCGCCGACTTTAGTGGTGCTTTCACAGATACGCAGTATTTT.

This chain joins TRBV28 and TRBJ2-7; tentatively, D is TRBD1 (8 bases). Germline assignment: CDR1 MDHEN and CDR2 SYDVKM. The CDR3 is 14 amino acids. V lost 4 bases and J 4 bases, leaving 14 bases between the germline ends. CDR3 DNA: TGTGCCAGCAGTTGGAACAGGGGGGGTTACGAGCAGTACTTC. This codes for CASSWNRGGYEQYF. Combining the CDR3 with reference TRBV28 and TRBJ2-7 gives the whole variable domain DVKVTQSSRYLVKRTGEKVFLECVQDMDHENMFWYRQDPGLGLRLIYFSYDVKMKEKGDIPEGYSVSREKKERFSLILESASTNQTSMYLCASSWNRGGYEQYFGPGTRLTVT.

The V and J genes are TRBV5-4 and TRBJ2-7; 10 positions match TRBD1. The V and J ends lost 4 bases and 5 bases, in that order; junction bases with no gene match: 12. The CDR3 consists of 16 residues. The germline CDR1 and CDR2 sequences are SGHNT and YYREEE (reference sequence). For the CDR3, the DNA is TGTGCCAGCAGCCTATATGGACAGGGGGTTGTCGACGAGCAGTACTTC. Amino acids: CASSLYGQGVVDEQYF.

The chain has TRBV28 and TRBJ2-5; 7 nucleotides agree with TRBD1. J lost 3 bases, V lost 3 bases, and 19 bases had no gene match. This CDR3 is 19 amino acids long. The germline V gene encodes CDR1 MDHEN and CDR2 SYDVKM. This chain's CDR3 is CASSFNLRQGDGPKETQYF. DNA for the CDR3: TGTGCCAGCAGTTTCAACCTACGACAGGGTGATGGTCCCAAAGAGACCCAGTACTTC.

The CDR3 region has the DNA TGCGCCAGCAGCTTGGGTTCGACAGCCAACTATGGCTACACCTTC. Translated: CASSLGSTANYGYTF. V and J are TRBV5-1 and TRBJ1-2, with D possibly matching TRBD1 (5 bases). CDR1 is SGHRS and CDR2 is YFSETQ in the germline V gene. The V gene lost 0 bases and the J gene lost 2 bases, with 11 bases spanning the gap. The CDR3 has 15 amino acids. The full variable domain, its missing parts supplied by reference TRBV5-1 and TRBJ1-2, is KAGVTQTPRYLIKTRGQQVTLSCSPISGHRSVSWYQQTPGQGLQFLFEYFSETQRNKGNFPGRFSGRQFSNSRSEMNVSTLELGDSALYLCASSLGSTANYGYTFGSGTRLTVV.

The V call is TRBV7-9, the J call TRBJ2-1; D remains ambiguous. Per the germline V gene, CDR1 is SEHNR and CDR2 is FQNEAQ (reference sequence). This CDR3 is 13 amino acids long. V was clipped by 1 base and J by 8 bases, with 9 bases between them. The CDR3 coding sequence is TGTGCCAGCAGCTTAGGGGCAAGCTATGAGCAGTTCTTC. This codes for CASSLGASYEQFF.

V is TRBV4-1 and J is TRBJ1-1, with D possibly matching TRBD1 (6 bases). This CDR3 has 15 residues. Germline CDR1 and CDR2: MGHRA and YSYEKL. The V end was cut by 0 bases, the J end by 4 bases, with 12 bases between. Here the CDR3 reads CASSQDGGLATEAFF. CDR3 coding DNA: TGCGCCAGCAGCCAAGATGGGGGGCTGGCCACTGAAGCTTTCTTT.

The CDR3 sequence is CASFLSGTGWTEAFF. The CDR3 coding sequence is TGTGCCAGTTTCCTATCTGGGACAGGGTGGACTGAAGCTTTCTTT. The gene calls are TRBV6-6 and TRBJ1-1; TRBD1 matches 9 bases. The CDR3 extends over 15 amino acids. In germline, CDR1 is MNHNY, CDR2 SVGAGI (reference sequence). Trimming removed 9 bases from V and 5 bases from J; junction bases left unmatched: 13.

For this clone: The sample contains more than one DNA sequence encoding this CDR3. The rearrangement links TRBV4-3 to TRBJ2-1; D remains unclear. Germline assignment: CDR1 LGHNA and CDR2 YSLEER. Trimming left V 1 base short and J 7 bases short, with 8 bases between. The CDR3 spans 13 residues. The CDR3 sequence: CASSQVLGNEQFF. The CDR3 coding sequence is TGCGCCAGCAGCCAAGTACTTGGGAATGAGCAGTTCTTC.

V and J are TRBV25-1 and TRBJ2-7; D is unclear. Germline CDR1 and CDR2: MGHDK and SYGVNS. With 8 bases removed from V and 4 bases from J, the gap between germline ends came to 9 bases. The CDR3 is made up of 11 amino acids. The CDR3 is CASGDGYEQYF. CDR3 bases: TGTGCCAGCGGCGATGGGTACGAGCAGTACTTC.

The chain has TRBV9 and TRBJ2-3, with 7 bases that match TRBD1. V dropped 3 bases and J dropped 0; count of bases not matched to a gene: 10. The CDR3 has 17 residues. Germline-derived CDR1 and CDR2 are SGDLS and YYNGEE. In DNA, the CDR3 is TGTGCCAGCAGCGAGCCCCAGGACAGGACTAGCACAGATACGCAGTATTTT. Its protein is CASSEPQDRTSTDTQYF.

The rearrangement links TRBV7-9 to TRBJ2-1, with no clear D. CDR1 is SEHNR and CDR2 is FQNEAQ in the germline V gene (reference sequence). This CDR3 is built from 13 residues. V gave up 1 base and J gave up 8 bases, with 9 bases separating them. CDR3 protein: CASSLVMSDEQFF. The DNA of the CDR3 is TGTGCCAGCAGCTTAGTAATGTCCGATGAGCAGTTCTTC.

This clone was seen just once. V and J are TRBV4-3 and TRBJ2-7; a possible D gene is TRBD1 (6 bases). The CDR3 extends over 15 amino acids. Germline V gene data show CDR1 as LGHNA and CDR2 as YSLEER. V lost 0 bases to trimming and J lost 3 bases, with 12 bases between them. For the CDR3, the DNA is TGCGCCAGCAGCCAAGATCGGGACAAGTACTACGAGCAGTACTTC. It translates to CASSQDRDKYYEQYF.

The rearrangement links TRBV27 to TRBJ2-3; D is perhaps TRBD2 (6 bases). Trimming removed 5 bases from V and 6 bases from J, with 21 bases in between. The germline CDR1 and CDR2 sequences are MNHEY and SMNVEV (reference sequence). This CDR3 comprises 16 residues. CDR3 DNA: TGTGCCAGCAGTCCCGTGGGGGAGGCCTACCCGGATACGCAGTATTTT. Protein product: CASSPVGEAYPDTQYF.

This chain connects TRBV9 to TRBJ1-1; TRBD1 matches at 8 bases. CDR3 length equals 14 residues. From germline, CDR1 is SGDLS and CDR2 YYNGEE. The ends lost 3 bases at V and 4 bases at J; junction bases unmatched: 5. The CDR3 DNA reads TGTGCCAGCAGCGCGGGACAGGTATTCACTGAAGCTTTCTTT. Translation gives CASSAGQVFTEAFF.

The gene calls are TRBV5-4 and TRBJ2-5; 7 bases align to TRBD1. The germline gives CDR1 SGHNT, CDR2 YYREEE (reference sequence). Trimming removed 2 bases from V and 7 bases from J; junction bases left unmatched: 5. The CDR3 has 13 amino acids. CDR3 DNA: TGTGCCAGCAGCTTCCAGGGGGATATGACCCAGTACTTC. Its translation: CASSFQGDMTQYF.

V and J are TRBV6-5 and TRBJ2-5; either TRBD1 or TRBD2 may fit D (5 bases each). V dropped 4 bases and J dropped 3 bases, with 15 bases sitting between them. From germline, CDR1 is MNHEY and CDR2 SVGAGI. The CDR3 is made up of 15 amino acids. The CDR3 spells CASSSGTAVEETQYF. In nucleotides, the CDR3 is TGTGCCAGCAGTTCGGGGACGGCGGTTGAAGAGACCCAGTACTTC.

The chain is built from TRBV7-9 and TRBJ2-1; 8 bases are shared with TRBD2. V lost 2 bases and J lost 4; bases outside the gene matches: 7. This CDR3 spans 16 amino acids. Germline-derived CDR1 and CDR2 are SEHNR and FQNEAQ (reference sequence). As DNA, the CDR3 is TGTGCCAGCAGCTTAACAGGGACTAGTCTTTACAATGAGCAGTTCTTC. Translated: CASSLTGTSLYNEQFF.

This chain connects TRBV7-2 to TRBJ2-7; TRBD1 aligns across 7 bases. The germline V gene encodes CDR1 SGHTA and CDR2 FQGNSA. This CDR3 is 13 amino acids long. The J segment lost 4 bases and the V segment lost 6 bases, leaving 6 bases of the junction unmatched. Written as DNA, the CDR3 is TGTGCCAGCAGTTATGCGGACAGGTACGAGCAGTACTTC. Encoded protein: CASSYADRYEQYF.

The chain's CDR3 is CASSRVARALFTGELFF. CDR3 DNA sequence: TGCGCCAGCAGCCGGGTGGCGAGGGCTCTGTTCACCGGGGAGCTGTTTTTT. The V call is TRBV5-1, the J call TRBJ2-2, with D perhaps TRBD2 (5 bases). V was clipped by 4 bases and J by 4 bases, with 20 bases between them. CDR3 size: 17 residues. Germline CDR1 reads SGHRS; CDR2 reads YFSETQ.